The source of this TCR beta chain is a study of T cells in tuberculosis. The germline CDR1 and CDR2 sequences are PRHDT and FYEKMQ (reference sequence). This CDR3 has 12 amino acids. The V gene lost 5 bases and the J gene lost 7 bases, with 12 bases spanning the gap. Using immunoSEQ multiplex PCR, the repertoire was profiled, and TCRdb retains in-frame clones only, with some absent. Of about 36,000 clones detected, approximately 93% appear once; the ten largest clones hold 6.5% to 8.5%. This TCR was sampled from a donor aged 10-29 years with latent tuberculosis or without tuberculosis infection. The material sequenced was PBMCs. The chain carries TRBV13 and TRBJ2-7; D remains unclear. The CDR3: CASSQTSGEQYF. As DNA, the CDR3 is TGTGCCAGCAGCCAGACAAGTGGGGAGCAGTACTTC.